One and the same sample provided the 23 T cell receptor beta chains below, sequenced in a study of blood T cells in healthy people across ages. Combining a sample-barcoded 5' primer with a J-beta primer mix, a second PCR ran for roughly 7 to 12 cycles. TCRdb re-called the 5' RACE reads through MiXCR, storing one row per CDR3 protein. Here the sample spans roughly 1,500,000 distinct CDR3 sequences, almost 35% being singletons. Sequences were obtained from blood. The receptors here all came from a woman in her thirties in good health.

The rearrangement uses TRBV7-9 and TRBJ2-7; TRBD2 agrees at 7 bases. The CDR3 has 14 amino acids. Germline CDR1 is SEHNR and CDR2 is FQNEAQ (reference sequence). The J segment lost 9 bases and the V segment lost 5 bases, leaving 13 bases of the junction unmatched. CDR3 DNA: TGTGCCAGCAGCCCCAGGACTAGATGGAGAAGGCAGTACTTC. Translation gives CASSPRTRWRRQYF.

The chain combines TRBV20-1 with TRBJ2-5, with D uncertain. Germline-derived CDR1 and CDR2 are DFQATT and SNEGSKA (reference sequence). This CDR3 comprises 15 residues. V shed 6 bases and J shed 2 bases, with 19 bases lying between them. CDR3 sequence reads: CSATEEGKGQETQYF. In DNA form, the CDR3 reads TGCAGTGCCACCGAGGAAGGGAAAGGTCAAGAGACCCAGTACTTC.

The V call is TRBV7-2, the J call TRBJ2-5, with D maybe TRBD2 (7 bases). Germline CDR1 SGHTA, CDR2 FQGNSA. V gave up 1 base and J gave up 5 bases, with 20 bases separating them. The CDR3 loop spans 17 amino acids. The CDR3 loop is CASSLGLSRGQGETQYF. CDR3 bases: TGTGCCAGCAGCTTAGGGCTCTCGCGGGGGCAGGGGGAGACCCAGTACTTC. Using reference TRBV7-2 and TRBJ2-5 for the parts outside the CDR3, the full variable domain is GAGVSQSPSNKVTEKGKDVELRCDPISGHTALYWYRQSLGQGLEFLIYFQGNSAPDKSGLPSDRFSAERTGGSVSTLTIQRTQQEDSAVYLCASSLGLSRGQGETQYFGPGTRLLVL.

The table lists this clonotype with a count of one. One base away lies a much larger clone, so this may be a sequencing read error. The rearrangement links TRBV6-1 to TRBJ2-3; a possible D gene is TRBD2 (5 bases). CDR1 and CDR2 from the germline V gene are MNHNS and SASEGT. The V and J ends lost 5 bases and 2 bases respectively, with 14 bases between them. The CDR3 consists of 15 residues. DNA for the CDR3: TGTGCCAGCAGTAAAGGGAGCGGATCCACAGATACGCAGTATTTT. Translated: CASSKGSGSTDTQYF.

Points on this clonotype: A junction boundary mismatches the germline segment, possibly from a read error. The J gene is TRBJ2-5, the V gene TRBV20-1; TRBD2 aligns across 7 bases. The CDR3 length is 17 residues. Germline V lookup: CDR1 DFQATT, CDR2 SNEGSKA (reference sequence). This CDR3 is CSTSSHERGAGQETQYF. CDR3 coding DNA: TGCAGTACTAGTAGCCACGAACGGGGAGCGGGGCAAGAGACCCAGTACTTC.

The rearrangement links TRBV14 to TRBJ2-5, with no clear D. The V gene's germline CDR1 is SGHDN and CDR2 FVKESK. This CDR3 contains 15 residues. Between the trimmed V and J ends, which lost 4 bases and 0 bases, there was a span of 12 bases. CDR3 nucleotide sequence: TGTGCCAGCAGCCGAACCAAACAGTACCAAGAGACCCAGTACTTC. It is translated as CASSRTKQYQETQYF.

The count of this clonotype is one. CDR3: CASLDANYGYTF. The CDR3 DNA is TGTGCCAGCTTGGACGCCAACTATGGCTACACCTTC. The chain recombines TRBV3-1 with TRBJ1-2; no clear D gene. This CDR3 is built from 12 residues. Per the germline V gene, CDR1 is LGHDT and CDR2 is YNNKEL (reference sequence). Between the trimmed V and J ends, which lost 8 bases and 2 bases, there was a span of 9 bases.

This clonotype has a handful of counts. The V call is TRBV7-9, the J call TRBJ2-3, with D unresolved. The germline V and J ends were trimmed by 5 bases and 5 bases, with 8 bases remaining between them. CDR3 length equals 12 residues. CDR1 is SEHNR, CDR2 FQNEAQ, per germline (reference sequence). The DNA for the CDR3 is TGTGCCAGCAGCGACCGAGGAGATACGCAGTATTTT. This gives the protein CASSDRGDTQYF.

The chain combines TRBV25-1 with TRBJ2-1; D not resolved. Trimming pared 4 bases from V and 10 bases from J, leaving 11 bases between. The CDR3 sequence is 12 residues long. CDR1 is MGHDK and CDR2 is SYGVNS in the germline V gene. The chain's CDR3 is CASSGALAEQFF. CDR3 coding DNA: TGTGCCAGCAGTGGAGCCCTGGCGGAGCAGTTCTTC. The full variable domain, completed using reference TRBV25-1 and TRBJ2-1, is EADIYQTPRYLVIGTGKKITLECSQTMGHDKMYWYQQDPGMELHLIHYSYGVNSTEKGDLSSESTVSRIRTEHFPLTLESARPSHTSQYLCASSGALAEQFFGPGTRLTVL.

The genes are TRBV24-1 and TRBJ2-1; D is tentatively TRBD1 or TRBD2 (5 bases each). Trimming removed 6 bases from V and 7 bases from J, with 21 bases in between. CDR1 KGHDR and CDR2 SFDVKD come from the germline V gene. This CDR3 has 16 amino acids. Here the CDR3 DNA reads TGTGCCACCAGTTCCTTCGATGGGGGTAAACGGAATGAGCAGTTCTTC. Protein: CATSSFDGGKRNEQFF.

This clonotype came up a few times. The chain carries TRBV7-8 and TRBJ2-2, with 9 bases matching TRBD1. V trimming: 5 bases; J trimming: 6 bases; junction bases outside the gene matches: 4. Germline-derived CDR1 and CDR2 are SGHVS and FQNEAQ. The CDR3 has 14 amino acids. The CDR3: CASSGTGPAGELFF. CDR3 DNA: TGTGCCAGCAGCGGGACAGGGCCTGCCGGGGAGCTGTTTTTT.

The CDR3 reads CSAREPTGHSNQPQHF. CDR3 nucleotide sequence: TGCAGTGCTAGAGAACCTACAGGTCATAGCAATCAGCCCCAGCATTTT. The chain links TRBV20-1 to TRBJ1-5, with D possibly matching TRBD1 (5 bases). CDR3 length: 16 amino acids. Deletions cut 0 bases from V and 0 bases from J, with 12 bases between. In germline, CDR1 is DFQATT, CDR2 SNEGSKA (reference sequence).

This clonotype was counted a few times. Mismatch with germline at one junction end may stem from a read error. The V gene is TRBV29-1, the J gene TRBJ1-1; D perhaps matches TRBD1 (5 bases). Germline assignment: CDR1 SQVTM and CDR2 ANQGSEA. The CDR3 totals 13 residues. The CDR3 bases are TGCAGCGGGAAGGGGAGGGGTAACACTAAAGCTTTCTTT. Its protein is CSGKGRGNTKAFF.

The V gene is TRBV2, the J gene TRBJ2-7; D could derive from TRBD1 or TRBD2 (5 bases each). Trimming pared 5 bases from V and 3 bases from J, leaving 17 bases between. CDR3 length: 15 residues. From germline, CDR1 is SNHLY and CDR2 FYNNEI. The CDR3 sequence: CASSKSGTPGYEQYF. CDR3 bases: TGTGCCAGCAGTAAATCCGGGACCCCGGGCTACGAGCAGTACTTC.

Points on this clonotype: Compared with germline, one end of the junction differs, possibly owing to a read error. CDR3 protein: CASSEPRVAGSYNEQFF. The CDR3 region has the DNA TGTGCTAGCAGTGAACCCCGAGTAGCGGGCTCCTACAATGAGCAGTTCTTC. The V gene is TRBV6-1, the J gene TRBJ2-1; 7 bases are shared with TRBD2. The germline gives CDR1 MNHNS, CDR2 SASEGT. CDR3 length: 17 amino acids.

The table lists this clonotype with a few counts. As DNA, the CDR3 is TGTGCCAGCGGAAAGCCCGGTGTAGCGGGTTCATGGGGTGTGGCGGAGACCCAGTACTTC. Translated: CASGKPGVAGSWGVAETQYF. The chain uses TRBV27 and TRBJ2-5, with 7 positions matching TRBD2. The CDR3 covers 20 residues. J was trimmed by 5 bases and V by 8 bases; bases with no gene match: 29. Germline loops: CDR1 MNHEY, CDR2 SMNVEV (reference sequence).

The chain is built from TRBV7-2 and TRBJ2-4; unclear D gene. Germline CDR1 SGHTA, CDR2 FQGNSA. Trimming removed 1 base at V and 0 bases at J, with 13 bases between. This CDR3 spans 17 amino acids. In nucleotides, the CDR3 is TGTGCCAGCAGCTTAGTCGGGTCTACATTAGCCAAAAACATTCAGTACTTC. It yields the protein CASSLVGSTLAKNIQYF.

This clonotype was counted between two and nine times. This chain uses TRBV20-1 with TRBJ1-5; D might be TRBD1 (6 bases). Germline CDR1 reads DFQATT; CDR2 reads SNEGSKA (reference sequence). Trimming stripped 0 bases from V and 4 bases from J, with 13 bases between. CDR3 length: 15 amino acids. The CDR3: CSARDLQGDNQPQHF. CDR3 DNA: TGCAGTGCTAGAGATTTACAGGGAGATAATCAGCCCCAGCATTTT.

The V gene is TRBV7-2, the J gene TRBJ2-1, with a possible D match to TRBD2 (5 bases). Between the trimmed V and J ends, which lost 6 bases and 2 bases, there was a span of 11 bases. This CDR3 has 14 amino acids. The germline V gene has CDR1 SGHTA and CDR2 FQGNSA. The CDR3 DNA sequence: TGTGCCAGCAGACCTGGACTCCCCTACAATGAGCAGTTCTTC. Amino acids: CASRPGLPYNEQFF.

In this sample, this clonotype turned up many times. V gene TRBV9 combines with J gene TRBJ2-1; TRBD2 agrees at 7 bases. This CDR3 is built from 18 residues. Germline V gene data show CDR1 as SGDLS and CDR2 as YYNGEE. Trimming at V came to 4 bases and at J to 1 base, leaving 14 bases not matched to a gene. DNA of the CDR3: TGTGCCAGCAGCTACGAGGTAGGACTAGTTAGGTCCTACAATGAGCAGTTCTTC. This sequence encodes CASSYEVGLVRSYNEQFF.

The V gene is TRBV2, the J gene TRBJ1-2; 7 bases map to TRBD1. V lost 4 bases to trimming and J lost 4 bases; unmatched junction nucleotides: 6. Germline CDR1 is SNHLY and CDR2 is FYNNEI. The CDR3 has 14 residues. Here the CDR3 reads CASSVDRDSYGYTF. CDR3 in DNA: TGTGCCAGCAGTGTCGACAGGGACTCCTATGGCTACACCTTC. Full variable domain (outside the CDR3, taken from reference TRBV2 and TRBJ1-2): EPEVTQTPSHQVTQMGQEVILRCVPISNHLYFYWYRQILGQKVEFLVSFYNNEISEKSEIFDDQFSVERPDGSNFTLKIRSTKLEDSAMYFCASSVDRDSYGYTFGSGTRLTVV.

This chain links TRBV30 with TRBJ1-1; the D is unclear. V was pared by 0 bases and J by 6 bases, with 14 bases between. The CDR3 is made up of 14 amino acids. The germline V gene encodes CDR1 GTSNPN and CDR2 SVGIG (reference sequence). CDR3 region: CAWSVRGIRAEAFF. CDR3 bases: TGTGCCTGGAGTGTACGAGGCATTCGTGCTGAAGCTTTCTTT.

The CDR3 region is CASSDTGTQPQHF. For the CDR3, the DNA is TGTGCCAGCAGCGACACAGGGACTCAGCCCCAGCATTTT. The chain combines TRBV2 with TRBJ1-5, with D possibly TRBD1 on 6 matching bases. Germline V gene lookup returns CDR1 SNHLY and CDR2 FYNNEI. Trimming pared 6 bases from V and 6 bases from J, leaving 12 bases between. The CDR3 contains 13 residues. The full variable domain, completed using reference TRBV2 and TRBJ1-5, is EPEVTQTPSHQVTQMGQEVILRCVPISNHLYFYWYRQILGQKVEFLVSFYNNEISEKSEIFDDQFSVERPDGSNFTLKIRSTKLEDSAMYFCASSDTGTQPQHFGDGTRLSIL.